These 8 T cell receptor beta chains came from one sample sequenced in a study of somatic mutations in cytotoxic T cells in rheumatoid arthritis. Profiled with immunoSEQ multiplex PCR; TCRdb holds only in-frame clones, not every one. The sample carries roughly 9,300 clones, around nine tenths recorded once. The sequenced sample was CD8+ T cells sorted from blood. These receptors all come from a woman younger than 30 with rheumatoid arthritis.

This clone was counted a few times. This chain links TRBV7-6 with TRBJ2-1; D is possibly TRBD2 (6 bases). This CDR3 is 15 amino acids long. V lost 6 bases and J lost 1, with 13 bases in between. Germline CDR1 and CDR2: SGHVS and FNYEAQ. The CDR3 loop is CASSTEAGSYNEQFF. The CDR3 DNA reads TGTGCCAGCAGTACCGAAGCGGGTTCCTACAATGAGCAGTTCTTC. The full variable domain, completed using reference TRBV7-6 and TRBJ2-1, is GAGVSQSPRYKVTKRGQDVALRCDPISGHVSLYWYRQALGQGPEFLTYFNYEAQQDKSGLPNDRFSAERPEGSISTLTIQRTEQRDSAMYRCASSTEAGSYNEQFFGPGTRLTVL.

The V and J genes are TRBV2 and TRBJ2-1; 7 bases fit TRBD2. The CDR3 consists of 14 residues. The germline gives CDR1 SNHLY, CDR2 FYNNEI. J was trimmed by 4 bases and V by 7 bases; bases with no gene match: 7. In DNA, the CDR3 is TGTGCCAGCACGGGAGGCGGGGGTTACAATGAGCAGTTCTTC. Its translation is CASTGGGGYNEQFF.

This clone showed up just once. V usage is TRBV27 and J usage is TRBJ2-3; TRBD1 agrees at 8 bases. V dropped 2 bases and J dropped 5; count of bases not matched to a gene: 6. In germline, CDR1 is MNHEY, CDR2 SMNVEV (reference sequence). The CDR3 loop spans 15 amino acids. The CDR3 spells CASSLPGQGLDTQYF. CDR3 sequence (DNA): TGTGCCAGCAGTTTACCCGGACAGGGCCTAGATACGCAGTATTTT.

V is TRBV19 and J is TRBJ1-3; D unclear. CDR3 length equals 15 residues. Per germline, CDR1 LNHDA and CDR2 SQIVND (reference sequence). Trimming shortened V by 5 bases and J by 2 bases, and 13 bases separated the two germline ends. CDR3 region: CASSAGPGTGNTIYF. In DNA form, the CDR3 reads TGTGCCAGTAGTGCCGGACCCGGGACTGGAAACACCATATATTTT.

The V gene is TRBV7-2, the J gene TRBJ2-3, with D possibly being TRBD2 (5 bases). The CDR3 is made up of 15 amino acids. Germline CDR1 is SGHTA and CDR2 is FQGNSA. The V and J ends lost 7 bases and 2 bases respectively, with 16 bases between them. CDR3 region: CASILGYSATDTQYF. The CDR3 nucleotides read TGTGCCAGCATCCTAGGGTATAGCGCCACAGATACGCAGTATTTT.

The rearrangement uses TRBV9 and TRBJ2-2, with 12 nucleotides matching TRBD2. The junction had 3 bases not matched to a gene; V was cut back by 6 bases and J by 0 bases. The CDR3 runs 16 residues. Germline loops: CDR1 SGDLS, CDR2 YYNGEE. The CDR3 is CASTASGGANTGELFF. Written as DNA, the CDR3 is TGTGCCAGCACAGCTAGCGGGGGGGCGAACACCGGGGAGCTGTTTTTT.

V is TRBV5-1 and J is TRBJ2-1, with D uncertain. Germline V gene data show CDR1 as SGHRS and CDR2 as YFSETQ. This CDR3 is built from 16 residues. Trimming pared 4 bases from V and 0 bases from J, leaving 14 bases between. This chain's CDR3 is CASSLFGQRSYNEQFF. Written as DNA, the CDR3 is TGCGCCAGCAGCCTCTTCGGCCAGCGCTCCTACAATGAGCAGTTCTTC. Full variable domain (missing parts from reference TRBV5-1 and TRBJ2-1): KAGVTQTPRYLIKTRGQQVTLSCSPISGHRSVSWYQQTPGQGLQFLFEYFSETQRNKGNFPGRFSGRQFSNSRSEMNVSTLELGDSALYLCASSLFGQRSYNEQFFGPGTRLTVL.

DNA for the CDR3: TGTGCCAGCAGCAAACCGGGACAGGGGAACGAGCAGTACTTC. It yields the protein CASSKPGQGNEQYF. This rearrangement joins TRBV21-1 to TRBJ2-7; TRBD1, as called in the table, went unchecked against the DNA. TRBV21-1 is described as a pseudogene. The CDR3 totals 14 residues.